The rows below give T cell receptor beta chains drawn from one sample of a study of blood T cell repertoires in COVID-19. Clones were read by immunoSEQ multiplex PCR, and TCRdb kept only the in-frame ones, dropping some. The sample holds roughly 250,000 clones; 70% to 90% are singletons and the top ten take about 0.91%. Sequenced material: peripheral blood. These receptors came from a man aged 40-49 years with acute or convalescent COVID-19. Both conserved end residues are part of each CDR3. Fields, in order: clone size, D gene, V gene, J gene, CDR3 protein, CDR3 DNA. The D gene is left open where the match is weak. The size entry is marked missing in some rows and otherwise reads once, few, many or a size class.

>NA|NA|TRBV27|TRBJ1-6
CASSLRGNLDNSPLHF
TGTGCCAGCAGTCTCAGGGGAAATCTAGATAATTCACCCCTCCACTTT
>few|TRBD1|TRBV6-1|TRBJ1-1
CASSGDRAVSTNTEAFF
TGTGCCAGCAGTGGGGACAGGGCAGTCAGCACGAACACTGAAGCTTTCTTT
>NA|TRBD1|TRBV6-5|TRBJ1-5
CASTQKGQGVQPQHF
TGTGCCAGCACTCAGAAGGGACAGGGCGTTCAGCCCCAGCATTTT
>few|NA|TRBV7-2|TRBJ1-3
CASSLSGRGGDTIYF
TGTGCCAGCAGCTTAAGCGGCAGGGGAGGGGACACCATATATTTT
>NA|NA|TRBV12-3/TRBV12-4|TRBJ1-2
CASSVSYGYTF
TGTGCCAGCAGTGTTAGCTATGGCTACACCTTC
>NA|NA|TRBV2|TRBJ2-7
CASSGLDEQYF
TGTGCCAGCAGTGGCTTAGACGAGCAGTACTTC
>NA|NA|TRBV19|TRBJ1-2
CASRMRGNYGYTF
TGTGCCAGTAGAATGAGGGGGAACTATGGCTACACCTTC
>NA|TRBD1|TRBV30|TRBJ1-2
CAWSPPGRDRGTSYGYTF
TGTGCCTGGAGTCCACCGGGGAGGGACAGGGGGACAAGCTATGGCTACACCTTC
>NA|NA|TRBV4-1|TRBJ2-2
CASSPAGAGTGELFF
TGCGCCAGCAGCCCCGCGGGGGCCGGCACCGGGGAGCTGTTTTTT
>NA|NA|TRBV2|TRBJ1-1
CASSVGLSGTEAFF
TGTGCCAGCAGTGTTGGACTGAGTGGCACTGAAGCTTTCTTT
>NA|TRBD1|TRBV5-8|TRBJ1-4
CASSFGTAPNEKLFF
TGTGCCAGCAGCTTCGGGACAGCTCCTAATGAAAAACTGTTTTTT
>NA|NA|TRBV11-3|TRBJ2-1
CASSLGRGNEQFF
TGTGCCAGCAGCTTAGGAAGGGGCAATGAGCAGTTCTTC
>NA|NA|TRBV3-1/TRBV3-2|TRBJ1-4
CASSQDRKGANEKLFF
TGTGCCAGCAGCCAAGATCGTAAGGGGGCTAATGAAAAACTGTTTTTT
>few|TRBD1|TRBV5-4|TRBJ1-2
CASSPDRGYGYTF
TGTGCCAGCAGCCCCGACAGGGGCTATGGCTACACCTTC
>NA|TRBD1|TRBV5-1|TRBJ2-7
CASSNGQGLNYEQYF
TGCGCCAGCAGCAACGGACAGGGGCTGAATTACGAGCAGTACTTC
>NA|NA|TRBV29-1|TRBJ2-3
CSVSHRGAGSGRADTQYF
TGCAGCGTTTCCCACAGGGGCGCGGGGTCAGGCCGCGCAGATACGCAGTATTTT
>NA|NA|TRBV10-3|TRBJ1-6
CAIRQGAGNSPLHF
TGTGCCATCAGGCAGGGCGCAGGTAATTCACCCCTCCACTTT
>NA|NA|TRBV5-1|TRBJ2-2
CASSPEDRSTGELFF
TGCGCCAGCAGCCCCGAAGACAGGTCCACCGGGGAGCTGTTTTTT
>NA|NA|TRBV7-9|TRBJ2-5
CASSLARAQSGRETQYF
TGTGCCAGCAGCTTAGCGAGGGCTCAGAGTGGGAGAGAGACCCAGTACTTC
>NA|TRBD1|TRBV6-5|TRBJ1-1
CASSYSKSQGHTEAFF
TGTGCCAGCAGTTACTCGAAGTCACAGGGGCACACTGAAGCTTTCTTT
>few|TRBD2|TRBV4-2|TRBJ2-7
CASSLRAGGAYEQYF
TGTGCCAGCAGCCTCCGGGCGGGAGGTGCCTACGAGCAGTACTTC
>NA|TRBD2|TRBV3-1/TRBV3-2|TRBJ2-1
CASSPRLAEGEQFF
TGTGCCAGCAGCCCTAGACTAGCGGAGGGTGAGCAGTTCTTC
>once|TRBD1|TRBV2|TRBJ1-2
CASSAQGALGYTF
TGTGCCAGCAGTGCACAGGGGGCTCTTGGCTACACCTTC
>NA|TRBD1|TRBV14|TRBJ1-2
CASSQVVYEGARGYTF
TGTGCCAGCAGCCAGGTCGTCTATGAGGGGGCGAGGGGCTACACCTTC
>NA|NA|TRBV3-1/TRBV3-2|TRBJ2-5
CASSQDGTIQQETQYF
TGTGCCAGCAGCCAAGATGGGACAATTCAACAAGAGACCCAGTACTTC
>NA|NA|TRBV6-5|TRBJ1-5
CASTPGSNQPQHF
TGTGCCAGTACCCCGGGGAGCAATCAGCCCCAGCATTTT
>NA|TRBD1|TRBV14|TRBJ2-7
CASSPYLRDRTYEQYF
TGTGCCAGCAGCCCCTACTTAAGGGACAGGACCTACGAGCAGTACTTC